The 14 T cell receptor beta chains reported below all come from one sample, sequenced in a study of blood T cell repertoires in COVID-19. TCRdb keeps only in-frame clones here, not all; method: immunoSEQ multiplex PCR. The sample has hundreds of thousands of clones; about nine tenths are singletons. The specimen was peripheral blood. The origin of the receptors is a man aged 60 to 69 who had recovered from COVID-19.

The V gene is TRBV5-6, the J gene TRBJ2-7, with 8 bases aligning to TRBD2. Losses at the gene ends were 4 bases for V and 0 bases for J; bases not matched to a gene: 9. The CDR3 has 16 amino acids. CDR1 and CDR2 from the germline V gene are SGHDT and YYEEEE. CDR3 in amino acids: CASSGKGLETSYEQYF. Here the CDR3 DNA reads TGTGCCAGCAGCGGAAAGGGACTAGAAACCTCCTACGAGCAGTACTTC.

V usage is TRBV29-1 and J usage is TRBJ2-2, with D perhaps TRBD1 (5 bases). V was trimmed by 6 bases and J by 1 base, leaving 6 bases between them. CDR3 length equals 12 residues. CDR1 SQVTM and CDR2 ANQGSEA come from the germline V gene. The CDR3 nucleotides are TGCAGCGTGACAGAGAACACCGGGGAGCTGTTTTTT. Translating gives CSVTENTGELFF.

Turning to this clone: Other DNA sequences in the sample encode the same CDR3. Here the CDR3 DNA reads TGTGCCAGCAGCTTGGGGGGACTGTGGAACACTGAAGCTTTCTTT. Translated: CASSLGGLWNTEAFF. The chain carries TRBV5-4 and TRBJ1-1; TRBD1 is a possible D gene (5 bases). The ends were cut back, 0 bases at V and 1 base at J, with 10 bases in the middle. CDR1 and CDR2 (germline): SGHNT, YYREEE (reference sequence). The CDR3 is made up of 15 amino acids.

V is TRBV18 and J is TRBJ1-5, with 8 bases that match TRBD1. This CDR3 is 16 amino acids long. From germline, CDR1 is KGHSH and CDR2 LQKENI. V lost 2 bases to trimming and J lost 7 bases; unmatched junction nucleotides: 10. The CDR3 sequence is CASSPSGGQGRQPQHF. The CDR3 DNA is TGTGCCAGCTCACCATCCGGAGGACAGGGCAGGCAGCCCCAGCATTTT.

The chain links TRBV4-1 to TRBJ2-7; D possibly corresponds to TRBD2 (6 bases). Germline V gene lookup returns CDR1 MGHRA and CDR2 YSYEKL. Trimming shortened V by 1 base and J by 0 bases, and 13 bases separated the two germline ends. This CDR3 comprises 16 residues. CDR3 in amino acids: CASSQVTSPSSYEQYF. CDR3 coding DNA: TGCGCCAGCAGCCAAGTAACTAGCCCGAGCTCCTACGAGCAGTACTTC.

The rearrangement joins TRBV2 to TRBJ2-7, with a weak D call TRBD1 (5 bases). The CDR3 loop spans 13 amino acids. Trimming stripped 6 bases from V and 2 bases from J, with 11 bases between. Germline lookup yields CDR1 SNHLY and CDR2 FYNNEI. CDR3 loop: CASRATGTYEQYF. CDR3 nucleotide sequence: TGTGCCAGCAGAGCTACAGGTACCTACGAGCAGTACTTC.

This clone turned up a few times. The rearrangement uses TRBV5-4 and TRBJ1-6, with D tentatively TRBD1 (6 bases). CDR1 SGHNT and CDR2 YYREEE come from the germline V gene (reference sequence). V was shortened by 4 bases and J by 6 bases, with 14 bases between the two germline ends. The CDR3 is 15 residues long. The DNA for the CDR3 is TGTGCCAGCAGCCCTGGGGGCCGGGGTAATTCACCCCTCCACTTT. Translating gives CASSPGGRGNSPLHF.

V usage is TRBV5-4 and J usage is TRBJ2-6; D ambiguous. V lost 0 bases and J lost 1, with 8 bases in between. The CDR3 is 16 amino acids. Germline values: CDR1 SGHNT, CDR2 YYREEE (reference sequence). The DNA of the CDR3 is TGTGCCAGCAGCTTGGGGCGGTATTCTGGGGCCAACGTCCTGACTTTC. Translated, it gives CASSLGRYSGANVLTF.

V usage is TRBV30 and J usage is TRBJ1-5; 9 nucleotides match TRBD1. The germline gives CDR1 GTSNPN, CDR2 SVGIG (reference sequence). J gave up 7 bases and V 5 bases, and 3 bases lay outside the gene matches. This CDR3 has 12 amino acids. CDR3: CAWDTGGQPQHF. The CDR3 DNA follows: TGTGCCTGGGATACAGGGGGCCAGCCCCAGCATTTT.

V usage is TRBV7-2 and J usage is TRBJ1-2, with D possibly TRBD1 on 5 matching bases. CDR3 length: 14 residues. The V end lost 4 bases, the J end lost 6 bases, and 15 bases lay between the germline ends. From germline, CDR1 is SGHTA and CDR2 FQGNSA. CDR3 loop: CASSWGTAGDGYTF. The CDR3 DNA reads TGTGCCAGCAGCTGGGGGACGGCGGGGGATGGCTACACCTTC. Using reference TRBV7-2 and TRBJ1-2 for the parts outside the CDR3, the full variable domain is GAGVSQSPSNKVTEKGKDVELRCDPISGHTALYWYRQSLGQGLEFLIYFQGNSAPDKSGLPSDRFSAERTGGSVSTLTIQRTQQEDSAVYLCASSWGTAGDGYTFGSGTRLTVV.

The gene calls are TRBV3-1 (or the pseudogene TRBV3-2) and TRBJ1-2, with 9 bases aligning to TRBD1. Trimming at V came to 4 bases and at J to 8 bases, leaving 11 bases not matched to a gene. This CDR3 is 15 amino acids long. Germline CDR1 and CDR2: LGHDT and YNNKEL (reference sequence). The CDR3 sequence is CASSLIGTGKDGYTF. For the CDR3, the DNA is TGTGCCAGCAGCCTGATCGGGACAGGGAAGGACGGCTACACCTTC.

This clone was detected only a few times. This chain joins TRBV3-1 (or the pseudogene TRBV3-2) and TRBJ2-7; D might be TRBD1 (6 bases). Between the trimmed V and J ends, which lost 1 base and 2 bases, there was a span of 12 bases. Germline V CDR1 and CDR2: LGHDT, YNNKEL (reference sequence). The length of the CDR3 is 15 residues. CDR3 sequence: CASSQGRTAAYEQYF. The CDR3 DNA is TGTGCCAGCAGCCAAGGGCGGACAGCCGCCTACGAGCAGTACTTC.

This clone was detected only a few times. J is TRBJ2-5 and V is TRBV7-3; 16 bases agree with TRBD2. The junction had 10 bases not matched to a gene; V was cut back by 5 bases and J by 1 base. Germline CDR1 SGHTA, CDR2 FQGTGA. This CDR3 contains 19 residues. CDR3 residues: CASSLLPGLAGGSQETQYF. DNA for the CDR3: TGTGCCAGCAGCCTGCTCCCGGGACTAGCGGGGGGGTCCCAAGAGACCCAGTACTTC.

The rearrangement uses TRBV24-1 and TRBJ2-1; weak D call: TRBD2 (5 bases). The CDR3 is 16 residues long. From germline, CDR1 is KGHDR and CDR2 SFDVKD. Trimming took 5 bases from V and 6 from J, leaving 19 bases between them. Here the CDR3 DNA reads TGTGCCACCAGTGGCAAATGGTCACTAGTGGGCAATGAGCAGTTCTTC. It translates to CATSGKWSLVGNEQFF.